These T cell receptor beta chains were read from a single sample in a study of blood T cell repertoires in COVID-19. Data came from immunoSEQ multiplex PCR; TCRdb stores just in-frame clones and leaves some out. Seen here are under 350,000 clones, 90% observed once, and the top ten hold around 2.7%. Specimen: PBMCs or T cells enriched from blood (not recorded which). These receptors all come from a man between 60 and 70 years old who had recovered from COVID-19. Each CDR3 is given with its conserved first and last residue. The D gene is left open where the match is weak. Expanded clones are given a class, and other clones once, few, many or no size at all.

>many|TRBD1|TRBV6-1|TRBJ1-5
TGTGCCAGCAGTGGGGCCGGACAGGGGGCATTGCAGCCCCAGCATTTT
CASSGAGQGALQPQHF
>NA|NA|TRBV6-5|TRBJ2-5
TGTGCCAGCAGGGCAGCAAGGGGCCAAGAGACCCAGTACTTC
CASRAARGQETQYF
>NA|TRBD1|TRBV12-3/TRBV12-4|TRBJ1-1
TGTGCCAGCAGATTGACAGGGGATCAAGCTTTCTTT
CASRLTGDQAFF
>NA|NA|TRBV18|TRBJ1-1
TGTGCCAGCTCACCGGCCGGGGGGCGGAAGGGCACTGAAGCTTTCTTT
CASSPAGGRKGTEAFF
>once|TRBD2|TRBV4-2|TRBJ2-1
TGTGCCAGCAGCCCGCCGGGCGGGGGCTACAATGAGCAGTTCTTC
CASSPPGGGYNEQFF
>NA|NA|TRBV5-3|TRBJ1-3
TGTGCCAGAAGCTTGAGGTCGGGGGAAGGAAACACCATATATTTT
CARSLRSGEGNTIYF
>NA|NA|TRBV30|TRBJ1-2
TGTGCCTGGAGTGAGAGGGGGTATAACTATGGCTACACCTTC
CAWSERGYNYGYTF
>NA|NA|TRBV30|TRBJ1-6
TGTGCCTGGAGTGTACACAGTCCAGAGGGTTCACCCCTCCACTTT
CAWSVHSPEGSPLHF
>few|NA|TRBV18|TRBJ1-1
TGTGCCAGCTCACGCATAGGGGGATTGGATACTGAAGCTTTCTTT
CASSRIGGLDTEAFF
>NA|TRBD1|TRBV9|TRBJ1-3
TGTGCCAGCAGCGCTCCTCCGACAGGGAACGGAAACACCATATATTTT
CASSAPPTGNGNTIYF
>NA|NA|TRBV11-2|TRBJ1-1
TGTGCCAGCAGCTTTGGACAGCAGACCACTGAAGCTTTCTTT
CASSFGQQTTEAFF
>NA|NA|TRBV19|TRBJ2-3
TGTGCCAGTAGTTCCCTAGCTCACCAGGGCACAGATACGCAGTATTTT
CASSSLAHQGTDTQYF
>NA|NA|TRBV2|TRBJ1-2
TGTGCCAGCAGAGGGGCGAACTATGGCTACACCTTC
CASRGANYGYTF
>NA|NA|TRBV20-1|TRBJ1-2
TGCAGTGCCCCCGGCAGAGGGGGCTACACCTTC
CSAPGRGGYTF
>NA|TRBD1|TRBV28|TRBJ1-2
TGTGCCAGCAGTTTCCCTGGGACAGGAGTTACTACTTATGGCTACACCTTC
CASSFPGTGVTTYGYTF
>NA|NA|TRBV6-5|TRBJ1-4
TGTGCCAGCAGACCTAGGATAACTAATGAAAAACTGTTTTTT
CASRPRITNEKLFF
>once|NA|TRBV12-3/TRBV12-4|TRBJ1-5
TGTGCCAGCAGTTCATCCGAGGAGCAGCCCCAGCATTTT
CASSSSEEQPQHF